This T cell receptor beta chain appears in the sequencing data of a study of human T cells and chemical hapten exposure. Study-wide background: Mostly female patients had alopecia areata, totalis or universalis.

Study-wide results and limits: While controls formed fewer of them, expanded TCRs formed significantly more large CDR3 similarity clusters.

Indicated time point: patch test 2, 6 weeks after DPC sensitization. Noted treatment: therapeutic diphenylcyclopropenone sensitization with weekly scalp DPC. Total RNA was isolated from unfractionated whole blood. TCRdb analysed the RACE reads with MiXCR anew, one entry per CDR3 protein. The repertoire has about 69,000 distinct CDR3 sequences, 10% to 13% of them found once; the top ten carry around 6.8%. Ten or more counts support this clonotype. Its matching antigen is unknown. This clonotype originated in a woman between 50 and 59 years old with alopecia areata. Some clones in this sample may be carry-over from other donors' samples. The material sequenced was whole blood, taken in connection with sensitization to the hapten diphenylcyclopropenone (DPC).

CDR3 residues: CASSLGRQAYNEQFF. For the CDR3, the DNA is TGTGCCAGCAGCTTAGGCCGACAGGCCTACAATGAGCAGTTCTTC. The chain joins TRBV7-9 to TRBJ2-1, with D possibly being TRBD1 (6 bases). The CDR3 runs 15 residues. V was cut by 1 base and J by 2 bases, with 9 bases left in between. Germline lookup yields CDR1 SEHNR and CDR2 FQNEAQ (reference sequence).